The TCR beta chain described here comes from a study of T cell responses to AZD1222 COVID-19 vaccine. Study results and caveats: Recipients of two AZD1222 doses showed rising Spike-specific TCR breadth and depth.

Pooling was applied to second doses at about 4 or about 12 weeks. Assay used: immunoSEQ multiplex PCR; TCRdb lists only in-frame clones, some missing. The sample lists about 69,000 clones, approximately 82% occurring once. A note on this clone: Its matching antigen is unknown.

The CDR3 covers 15 residues. CDR1 MGHRA and CDR2 YSYEKL come from the germline V gene. Trimming took 0 bases from V and 0 from J, leaving 9 bases between them. This chain connects TRBV4-1 to TRBJ2-7, with D hard to call. This TCR came from an adult who received the AZD1222 COVID-19 vaccine. The material was peripheral blood, obtained 28 days after the second AZD1222 dose. The CDR3 DNA reads as TGCGCCAGCAGCCAAGAAAGGACGGCCTCCTACGAGCAGTACTTC. This gives the protein CASSQERTASYEQYF.